Each of the 13 T cell receptor beta chains below was sequenced from the same sample in a study of blood T cells in healthy people across ages. Primers used in a second PCR of about 6 to 11 cycles were a sample-barcoded 5' primer and a J-beta primer mix. Each CDR3 protein gets one entry after TCRdb re-called the 5' RACE reads with MiXCR. The sample contains 700,000 to 900,000 distinct CDR3 sequences, around 25% of which appear only once. The sample was also linked to a second study, of T cells of mothers and their children.

Sequenced material: blood. Receptor source: a boy aged 10-17 years in good health.

In its sample, this clonotype was seen many times. The V gene is TRBV5-1, the J gene TRBJ2-7; D might be TRBD1 (6 bases). This CDR3 comprises 15 residues. The germline V and J ends were trimmed by 4 bases and 6 bases, with 20 bases remaining between them. CDR1 SGHRS and CDR2 YFSETQ come from the germline V gene. CDR3 sequence reads: CASSILQGELSEQYF. The CDR3 DNA is TGCGCCAGCAGCATACTACAGGGCGAACTATCCGAGCAGTACTTC.

The chain joins TRBV10-2 to TRBJ2-7; D is unclear. Per germline, CDR1 WSHSY and CDR2 SAAADI. Trimming stripped 7 bases from V and 7 bases from J, with 8 bases between. The CDR3 sequence is 10 residues long. CDR3 region: CASKSGEQYF. CDR3 DNA: TGCGCCAGCAAGAGTGGGGAGCAGTACTTC.

The chain combines TRBV20-1 with TRBJ2-6; D not resolved. V lost 6 bases and J 0 bases, leaving 6 bases between the germline ends. CDR3 length: 13 residues. The germline V gene encodes CDR1 DFQATT and CDR2 SNEGSKA (reference sequence). The CDR3, as DNA: TGCAGTGCCATCCGCTCTGGGGCCAACGTCCTGACTTTC. Protein sequence: CSAIRSGANVLTF.

The table lists this clonotype with many counts. This rearrangement joins TRBV12-3 or TRBV12-4 to TRBJ2-2; no firm D call. The CDR3 runs 14 residues. Trimming pared 0 bases from V and 4 bases from J, leaving 6 bases between. The CDR3 nucleotides are TGTGCCAGCAGTTTAGCCGGGTTCACCGGGGAGCTGTTTTTT. Its translation: CASSLAGFTGELFF.

V and J are TRBV10-1 and TRBJ2-7, with D possibly TRBD2 on 6 matching bases. This CDR3 contains 15 residues. Per germline, CDR1 WNHNN and CDR2 SYGVQD (reference sequence). Trimming cost V 2 bases and J 4 bases, with 15 bases left between them. CDR3: CASSEGTGLDYEQYF. Here the CDR3 DNA reads TGCGCCAGCAGTGAGGGAACGGGACTCGATTACGAGCAGTACTTC.

This clonotype was seen more than once but under ten times. The CDR3 reads CATNYQRSNQPQHF. The CDR3 nucleotides read TGTGCCACCAACTACCAGCGCAGCAATCAGCCCCAGCATTTT. The chain recombines TRBV15 with TRBJ1-5; unclear D gene. This CDR3 comprises 14 residues. The germline gives CDR1 LNHNV, CDR2 YYDKDF (reference sequence). Deletions cut 7 bases from V and 1 base from J, with 11 bases between.

J is TRBJ2-3 and V is TRBV12-3 or TRBV12-4; D unresolved. The CDR3 is 14 residues long. Trimming removed 6 bases from V and 4 bases from J, with 14 bases in between. CDR3 amino acids: CASRVVSIPDTQYF. The CDR3 nucleotides read TGTGCCAGCAGAGTGGTCAGCATCCCAGATACGCAGTATTTT.

This chain uses TRBV13 with TRBJ1-4; D possibly corresponds to TRBD1 (6 bases). In germline, CDR1 is PRHDT, CDR2 FYEKMQ (reference sequence). The CDR3 sequence is 15 residues long. V was pared by 5 bases and J by 7 bases, with 17 bases between. The CDR3 DNA reads TGTGCCAGCAGCCGTCGGTCCAGGGGAGGTGAAAAACTGTTTTTT. Translated, it gives CASSRRSRGGEKLFF.

About this clonotype: Because it lacks the conserved phenylalanine or tryptophan at the end, this CDR3 is likely a read error. The J gene is TRBJ1-1, the V gene TRBV20-1, with D unclear. The CDR3 extends over 11 amino acids. Trimming took 7 bases from V and 11 from J, leaving 17 bases between them. CDR1 is DFQATT, CDR2 SNEGSKA, per germline (reference sequence). CDR3 region: CSVKPGQGAFS. The CDR3, as DNA: TGCAGTGTCAAACCGGGCCAAGGGGCTTTCTCT.

This rearrangement joins TRBV7-2 to TRBJ2-1, with D possibly matching TRBD1 (5 bases). The V gene's germline CDR1 is SGHTA and CDR2 FQGNSA. The V end was cut by 5 bases, the J end by 6 bases, with 11 bases between. This CDR3 has 13 residues. The CDR3 nucleotides are TGTGCCAGCAGCGTCCCCACAGGCAATGAGCAGTTCTTC. This codes for CASSVPTGNEQFF.

This clonotype appeared a single time. V and J are TRBV25-1 and TRBJ1-3, with D tentatively TRBD1 (5 bases). This CDR3 has 16 amino acids. Germline CDR1 reads MGHDK; CDR2 reads SYGVNS. The ends were cut back, 2 bases at V and 4 bases at J, with 15 bases in the middle. CDR3 residues: CASSERGTGRGNTIYF. In DNA form, the CDR3 reads TGTGCCAGCAGTGAACGAGGGACCGGACGCGGAAACACCATATATTTT.

In this sample, this clonotype turned up a few times. This sequence joins TRBV12-3 or TRBV12-4 and TRBJ2-1, with TRBD2 matching over 9 bases. The DNA end is more similar to TRBJ2-5, so the J call may be wrong. This CDR3 has 16 amino acids. The CDR3 coding sequence is TGTGCCAGCAGTTTAGCTAGCGGGGGATATGAAGAGACCCAGTACTTC. Its translation is CASSLASGGYEETQYF.

In this sample, this clonotype turned up a few times. The CDR3 DNA sequence: TGTGCCAGCAGGCCCACCAGGGATTCCGGGGAGCTGTTTTTT. Residues: CASRPTRDSGELFF. The J gene is TRBJ2-2, the V gene TRBV6-5; possibly TRBD1 for D (5 bases). V was shortened by 6 bases and J by 6 bases, with 14 bases between the two germline ends. Germline lookup yields CDR1 MNHEY and CDR2 SVGAGI. This CDR3 region has 14 residues.